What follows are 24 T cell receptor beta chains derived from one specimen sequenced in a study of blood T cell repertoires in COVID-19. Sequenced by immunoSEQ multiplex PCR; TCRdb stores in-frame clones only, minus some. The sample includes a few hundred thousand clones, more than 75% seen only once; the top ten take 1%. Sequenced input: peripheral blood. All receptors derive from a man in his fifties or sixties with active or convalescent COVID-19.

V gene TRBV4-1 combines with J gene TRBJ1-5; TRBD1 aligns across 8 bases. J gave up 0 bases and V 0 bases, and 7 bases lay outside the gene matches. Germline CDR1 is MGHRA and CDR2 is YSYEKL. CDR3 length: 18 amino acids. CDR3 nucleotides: TGCGCCAGCAGCCAAGATCCCCAGGGGGCTTATAGCAATCAGCCCCAGCATTTT. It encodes CASSQDPQGAYSNQPQHF.

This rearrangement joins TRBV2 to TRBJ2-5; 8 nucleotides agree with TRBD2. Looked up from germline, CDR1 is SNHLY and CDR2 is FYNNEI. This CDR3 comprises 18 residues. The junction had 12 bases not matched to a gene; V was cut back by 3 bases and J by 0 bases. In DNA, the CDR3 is TGTGCCAGCAGTGAGCTGCTTCGGACTAGCAGGTACCAAGAGACCCAGTACTTC. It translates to CASSELLRTSRYQETQYF.

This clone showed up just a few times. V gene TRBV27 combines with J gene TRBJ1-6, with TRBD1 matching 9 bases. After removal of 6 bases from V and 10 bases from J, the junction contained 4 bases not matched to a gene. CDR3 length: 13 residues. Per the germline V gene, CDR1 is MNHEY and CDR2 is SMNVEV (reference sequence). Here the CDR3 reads CASSDRGRSPLHF. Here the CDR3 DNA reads TGTGCCAGCAGCGACAGGGGGAGATCACCCCTCCACTTT.

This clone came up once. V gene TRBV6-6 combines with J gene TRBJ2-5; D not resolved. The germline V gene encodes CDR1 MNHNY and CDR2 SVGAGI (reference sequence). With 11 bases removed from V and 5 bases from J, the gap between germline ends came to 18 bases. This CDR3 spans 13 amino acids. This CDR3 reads CAARPAGWETQYF. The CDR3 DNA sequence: TGTGCCGCTCGACCCGCCGGGTGGGAGACCCAGTACTTC.

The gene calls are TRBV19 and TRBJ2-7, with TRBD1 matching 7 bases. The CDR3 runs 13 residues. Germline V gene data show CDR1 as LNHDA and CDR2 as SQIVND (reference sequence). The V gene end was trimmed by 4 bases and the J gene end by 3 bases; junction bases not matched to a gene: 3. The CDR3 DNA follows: TGTGCCAGTAGTAGGGACAGAAACTACGAGCAGTACTTC. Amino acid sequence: CASSRDRNYEQYF.

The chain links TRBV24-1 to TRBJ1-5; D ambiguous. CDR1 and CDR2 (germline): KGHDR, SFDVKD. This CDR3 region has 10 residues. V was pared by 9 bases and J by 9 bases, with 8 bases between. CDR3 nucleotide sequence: TGTGCCACCCCGACATGGCCCCAGCATTTT. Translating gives CATPTWPQHF.

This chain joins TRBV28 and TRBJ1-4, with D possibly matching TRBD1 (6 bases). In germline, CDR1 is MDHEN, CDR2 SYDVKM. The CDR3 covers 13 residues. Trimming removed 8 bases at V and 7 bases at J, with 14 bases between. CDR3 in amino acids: CASLGQTIEKLFF. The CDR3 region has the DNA TGTGCCAGCTTAGGACAGACGATTGAAAAACTGTTTTTT.

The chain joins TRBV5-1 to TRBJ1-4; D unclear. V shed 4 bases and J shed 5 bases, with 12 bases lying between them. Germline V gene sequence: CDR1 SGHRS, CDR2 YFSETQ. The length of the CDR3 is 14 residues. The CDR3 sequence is CASSPDGGNEKLFF. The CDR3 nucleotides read TGCGCCAGCAGCCCGGACGGAGGAAATGAAAAACTGTTTTTT.

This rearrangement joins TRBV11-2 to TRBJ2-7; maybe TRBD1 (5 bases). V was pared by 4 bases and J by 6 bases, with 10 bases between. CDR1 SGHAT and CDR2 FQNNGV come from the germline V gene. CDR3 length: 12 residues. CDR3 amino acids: CASSSQGSEQYF. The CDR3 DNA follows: TGTGCCAGCAGCTCCCAGGGATCCGAGCAGTACTTC.

The CDR3 bases are TGTGCCAGCAGCTCCCGGACAGGGGATAATTCACCCCTCCACTTT. As protein: CASSSRTGDNSPLHF. V and J are TRBV11-2 and TRBJ1-6; TRBD1 matches at 9 bases. Per the germline V gene, CDR1 is SGHAT and CDR2 is FQNNGV. This CDR3 has 15 amino acids. Losses at the gene ends were 4 bases for V and 5 bases for J; bases not matched to a gene: 3.

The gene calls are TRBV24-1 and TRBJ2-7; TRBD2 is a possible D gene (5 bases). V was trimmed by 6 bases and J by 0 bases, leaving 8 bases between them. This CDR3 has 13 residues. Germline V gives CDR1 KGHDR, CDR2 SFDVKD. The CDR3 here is CATSSAGSYEQYF. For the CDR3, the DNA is TGTGCCACCAGTTCCGCGGGCTCCTACGAGCAGTACTTC.

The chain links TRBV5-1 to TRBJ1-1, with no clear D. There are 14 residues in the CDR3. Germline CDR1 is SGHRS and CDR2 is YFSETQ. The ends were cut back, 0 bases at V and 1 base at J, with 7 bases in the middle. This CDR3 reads CASSLDAGNTEAFF. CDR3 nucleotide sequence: TGCGCCAGCAGCTTGGATGCGGGGAACACTGAAGCTTTCTTT.

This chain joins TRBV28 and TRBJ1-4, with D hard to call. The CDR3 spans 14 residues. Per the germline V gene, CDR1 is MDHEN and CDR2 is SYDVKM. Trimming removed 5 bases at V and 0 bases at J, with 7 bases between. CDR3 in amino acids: CASSPLTTNEKLFF. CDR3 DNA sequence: TGTGCCAGCAGTCCCCTAACAACTAATGAAAAACTGTTTTTT.

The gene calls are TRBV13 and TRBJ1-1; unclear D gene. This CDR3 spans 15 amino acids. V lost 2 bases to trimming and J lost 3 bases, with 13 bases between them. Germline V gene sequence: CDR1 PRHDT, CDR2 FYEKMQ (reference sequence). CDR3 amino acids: CASSLLGPRDTEAFF. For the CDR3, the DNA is TGTGCCAGCAGCTTACTCGGCCCTCGGGACACTGAAGCTTTCTTT.

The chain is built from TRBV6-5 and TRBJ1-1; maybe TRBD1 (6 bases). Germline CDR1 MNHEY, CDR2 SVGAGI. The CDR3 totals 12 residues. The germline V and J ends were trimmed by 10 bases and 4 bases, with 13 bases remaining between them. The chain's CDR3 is CATLRGITEAFF. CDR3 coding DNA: TGTGCCACCCTTAGGGGGATCACTGAAGCTTTCTTT.

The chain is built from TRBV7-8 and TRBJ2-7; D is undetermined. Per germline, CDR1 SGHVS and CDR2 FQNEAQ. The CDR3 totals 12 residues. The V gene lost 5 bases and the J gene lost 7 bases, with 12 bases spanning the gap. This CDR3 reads CASSPNFGEQYF. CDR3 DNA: TGTGCCAGCAGCCCCAATTTCGGGGAGCAGTACTTC.

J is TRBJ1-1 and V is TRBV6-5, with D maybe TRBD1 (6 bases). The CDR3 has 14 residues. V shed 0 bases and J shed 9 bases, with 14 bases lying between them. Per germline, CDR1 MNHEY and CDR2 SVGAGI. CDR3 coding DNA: TGTGCCAGCAGTTACTCGACGGTCCAGGGGAAAGCTTTCTTT. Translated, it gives CASSYSTVQGKAFF.

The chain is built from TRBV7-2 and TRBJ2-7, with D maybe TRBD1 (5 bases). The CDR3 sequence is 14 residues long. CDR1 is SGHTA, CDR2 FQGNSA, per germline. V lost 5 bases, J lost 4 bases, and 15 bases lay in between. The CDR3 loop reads CASSAQVSRYEQYF. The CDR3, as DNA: TGTGCCAGCAGCGCACAGGTGTCCCGGTACGAGCAGTACTTC. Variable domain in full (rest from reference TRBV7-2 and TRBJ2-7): GAGVSQSPSNKVTEKGKDVELRCDPISGHTALYWYRQSLGQGLEFLIYFQGNSAPDKSGLPSDRFSAERTGGSVSTLTIQRTQQEDSAVYLCASSAQVSRYEQYFGPGTRLTVT.

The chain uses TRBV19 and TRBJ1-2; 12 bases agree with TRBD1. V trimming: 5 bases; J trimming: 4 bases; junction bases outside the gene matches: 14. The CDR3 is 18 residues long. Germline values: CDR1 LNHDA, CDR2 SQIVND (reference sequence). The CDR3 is CASSSDPGQGAGGYGYTF. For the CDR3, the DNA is TGTGCCAGTAGTTCGGATCCGGGACAGGGGGCCGGGGGCTATGGCTACACCTTC.

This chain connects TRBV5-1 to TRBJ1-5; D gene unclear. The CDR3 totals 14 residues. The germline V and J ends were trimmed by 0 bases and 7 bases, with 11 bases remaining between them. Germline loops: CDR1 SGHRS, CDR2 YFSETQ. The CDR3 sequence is CASSLEGPGQPQHF. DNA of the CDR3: TGCGCCAGCAGCTTGGAAGGCCCCGGGCAGCCCCAGCATTTT.

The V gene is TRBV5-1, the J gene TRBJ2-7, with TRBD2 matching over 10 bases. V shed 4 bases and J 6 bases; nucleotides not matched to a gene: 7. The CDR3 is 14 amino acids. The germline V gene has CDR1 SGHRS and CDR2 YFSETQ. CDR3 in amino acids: CASSLAGVGSEQYF. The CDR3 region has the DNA TGCGCCAGCAGCCTAGCGGGAGTGGGCTCCGAGCAGTACTTC.

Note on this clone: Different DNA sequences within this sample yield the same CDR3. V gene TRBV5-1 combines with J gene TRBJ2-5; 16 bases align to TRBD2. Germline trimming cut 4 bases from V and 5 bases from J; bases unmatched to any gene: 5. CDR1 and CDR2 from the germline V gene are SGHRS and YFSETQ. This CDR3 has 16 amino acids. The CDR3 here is CASSLGTSGGAETQYF. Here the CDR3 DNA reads TGCGCCAGCAGCCTTGGGACTAGCGGGGGGGCCGAGACCCAGTACTTC.

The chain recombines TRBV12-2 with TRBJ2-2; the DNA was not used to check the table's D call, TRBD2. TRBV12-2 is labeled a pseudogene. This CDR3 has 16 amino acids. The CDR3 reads CASRLPPGKNTGELFF. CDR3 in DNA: TGTGCAAGTCGCTTACCCCCCGGGAAGAACACCGGGGAGCTGTTTTTT.

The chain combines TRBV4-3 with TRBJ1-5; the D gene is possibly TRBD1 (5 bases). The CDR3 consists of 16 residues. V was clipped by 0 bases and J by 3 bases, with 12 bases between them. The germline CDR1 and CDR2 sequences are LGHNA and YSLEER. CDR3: CASSQDQGFVNQPQHF. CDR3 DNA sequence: TGCGCCAGCAGCCAAGACCAGGGCTTTGTCAATCAGCCCCAGCATTTT.